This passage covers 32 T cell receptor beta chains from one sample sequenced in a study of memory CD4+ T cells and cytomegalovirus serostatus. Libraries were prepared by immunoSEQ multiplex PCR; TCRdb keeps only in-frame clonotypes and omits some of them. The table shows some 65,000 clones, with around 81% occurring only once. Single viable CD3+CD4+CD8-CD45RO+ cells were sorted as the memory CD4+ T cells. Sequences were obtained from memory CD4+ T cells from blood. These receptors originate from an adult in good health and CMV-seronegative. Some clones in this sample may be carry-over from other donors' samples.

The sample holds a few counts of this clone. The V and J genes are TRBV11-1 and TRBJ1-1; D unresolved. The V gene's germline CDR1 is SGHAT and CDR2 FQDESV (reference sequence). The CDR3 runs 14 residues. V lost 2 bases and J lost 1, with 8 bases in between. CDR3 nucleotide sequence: TGTGCCAGCAGCTTACCTGGGGAGAACACTGAAGCTTTCTTT. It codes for CASSLPGENTEAFF.

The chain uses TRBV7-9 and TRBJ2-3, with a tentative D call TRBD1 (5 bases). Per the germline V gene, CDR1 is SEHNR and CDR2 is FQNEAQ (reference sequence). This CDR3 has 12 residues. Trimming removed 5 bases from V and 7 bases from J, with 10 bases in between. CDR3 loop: CASSLGPNTQYF. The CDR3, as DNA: TGTGCCAGCAGCCTGGGGCCGAATACGCAGTATTTT.

CDR3 DNA sequence: TGTGCCAGCAGCTCTGGATGGGGAGGGGCCCACAATGAGCAGTTCTTC. Translation gives CASSSGWGGAHNEQFF. The chain links TRBV7-2 to TRBJ2-1, with 7 nucleotides matching TRBD2. J gave up 5 bases and V 4 bases, and 11 bases lay outside the gene matches. The CDR3 covers 16 residues. In germline, CDR1 is SGHTA, CDR2 FQGNSA.

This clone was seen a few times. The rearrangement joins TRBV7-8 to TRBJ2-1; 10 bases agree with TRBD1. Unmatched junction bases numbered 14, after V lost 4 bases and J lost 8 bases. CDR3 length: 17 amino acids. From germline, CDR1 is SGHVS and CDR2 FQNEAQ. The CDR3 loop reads CASSSQGPGQGFDEQFF. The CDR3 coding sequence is TGTGCCAGCAGCTCCCAGGGGCCGGGACAGGGGTTCGATGAGCAGTTCTTC.

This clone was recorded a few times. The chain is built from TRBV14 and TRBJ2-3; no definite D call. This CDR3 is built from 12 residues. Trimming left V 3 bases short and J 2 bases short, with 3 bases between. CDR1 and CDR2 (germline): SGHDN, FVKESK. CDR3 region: CASSHITDTQYF. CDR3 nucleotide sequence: TGTGCCAGCAGCCATATCACAGATACGCAGTATTTT.

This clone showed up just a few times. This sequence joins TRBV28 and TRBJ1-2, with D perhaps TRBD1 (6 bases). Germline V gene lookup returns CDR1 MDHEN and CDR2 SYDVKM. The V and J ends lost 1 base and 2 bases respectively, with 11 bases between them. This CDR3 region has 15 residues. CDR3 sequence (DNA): TGTGCCAGCAGTTTATTAGACAGGAAGAACTATGGCTACACCTTC. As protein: CASSLLDRKNYGYTF.

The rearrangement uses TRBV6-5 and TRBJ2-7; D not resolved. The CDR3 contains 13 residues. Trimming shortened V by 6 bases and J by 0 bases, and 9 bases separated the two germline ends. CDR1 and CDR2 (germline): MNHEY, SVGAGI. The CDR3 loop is CASRSPTSYEQYF. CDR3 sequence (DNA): TGTGCCAGCAGGAGTCCGACCTCCTACGAGCAGTACTTC.

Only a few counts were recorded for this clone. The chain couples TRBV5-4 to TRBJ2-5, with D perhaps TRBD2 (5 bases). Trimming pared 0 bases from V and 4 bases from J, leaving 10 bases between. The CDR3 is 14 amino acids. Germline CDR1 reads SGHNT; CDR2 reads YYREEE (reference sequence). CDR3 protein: CASSLERAPETQYF. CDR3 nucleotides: TGTGCCAGCAGCTTGGAGAGGGCCCCAGAGACCCAGTACTTC.

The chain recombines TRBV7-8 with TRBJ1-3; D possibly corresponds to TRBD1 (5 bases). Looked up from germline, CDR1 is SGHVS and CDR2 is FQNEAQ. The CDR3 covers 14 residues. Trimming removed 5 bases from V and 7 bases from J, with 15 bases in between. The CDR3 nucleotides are TGTGCCAGCAGCCAAGTATCCGGGGGTAACACCATATATTTT. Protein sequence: CASSQVSGGNTIYF.

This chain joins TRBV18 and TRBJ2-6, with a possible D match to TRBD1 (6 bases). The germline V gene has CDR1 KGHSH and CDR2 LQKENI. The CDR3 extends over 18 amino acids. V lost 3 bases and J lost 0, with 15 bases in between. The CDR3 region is CASSPGQLSHSGANVLTF. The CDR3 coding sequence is TGTGCCAGCTCACCCGGACAGTTGAGTCACTCTGGGGCCAACGTCCTGACTTTC.

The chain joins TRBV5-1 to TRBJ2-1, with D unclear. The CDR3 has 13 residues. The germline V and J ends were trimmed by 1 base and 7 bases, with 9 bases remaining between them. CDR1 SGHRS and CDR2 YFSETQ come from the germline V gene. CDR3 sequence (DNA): TGCGCCAGCAGCTTGTACAGCTCGAATGAGCAGTTCTTC. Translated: CASSLYSSNEQFF.

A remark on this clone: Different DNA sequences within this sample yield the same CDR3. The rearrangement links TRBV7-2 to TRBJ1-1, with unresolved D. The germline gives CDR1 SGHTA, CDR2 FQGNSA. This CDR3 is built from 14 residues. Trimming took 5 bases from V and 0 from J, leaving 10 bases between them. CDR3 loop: CASSLLMLNTEAFF. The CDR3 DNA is TGTGCCAGCAGCCTACTAATGCTGAACACTGAAGCTTTCTTT.

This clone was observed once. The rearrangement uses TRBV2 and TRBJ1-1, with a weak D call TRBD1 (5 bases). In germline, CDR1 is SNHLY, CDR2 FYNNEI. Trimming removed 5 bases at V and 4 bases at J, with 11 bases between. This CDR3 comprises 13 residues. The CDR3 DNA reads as TGTGCCAGCAGTACGGCAGGGAGCACTGAAGCTTTCTTT. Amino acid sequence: CASSTAGSTEAFF. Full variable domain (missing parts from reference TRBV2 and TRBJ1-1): EPEVTQTPSHQVTQMGQEVILRCVPISNHLYFYWYRQILGQKVEFLVSFYNNEISEKSEIFDDQFSVERPDGSNFTLKIRSTKLEDSAMYFCASSTAGSTEAFFGQGTRLTVV.

CDR3 residues: CASRVQGFTTDTQYF. The CDR3 DNA sequence: TGTGCCAGCAGAGTACAGGGATTCACCACAGATACGCAGTATTTT. The rearrangement joins TRBV6-5 to TRBJ2-3; tentatively, D is TRBD1 (6 bases). The germline V gene has CDR1 MNHEY and CDR2 SVGAGI. Trimming stripped 6 bases from V and 2 bases from J, with 15 bases between. The CDR3 is made up of 15 amino acids.

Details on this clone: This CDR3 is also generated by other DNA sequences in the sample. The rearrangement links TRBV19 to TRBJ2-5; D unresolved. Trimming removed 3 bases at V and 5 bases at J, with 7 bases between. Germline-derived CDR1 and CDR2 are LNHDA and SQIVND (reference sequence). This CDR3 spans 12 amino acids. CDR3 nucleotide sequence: TGTGCCAGTAGTATCGGTGGGGAGACCCAGTACTTC. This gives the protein CASSIGGETQYF. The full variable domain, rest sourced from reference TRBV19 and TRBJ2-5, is DGGITQSPKYLFRKEGQNVTLSCEQNLNHDAMYWYRQDPGQGLRLIYYSQIVNDFQKGDIAEGYSVSREKKESFPLTVTSAQKNPTAFYLCASSIGGETQYFGPGTRLLVL.

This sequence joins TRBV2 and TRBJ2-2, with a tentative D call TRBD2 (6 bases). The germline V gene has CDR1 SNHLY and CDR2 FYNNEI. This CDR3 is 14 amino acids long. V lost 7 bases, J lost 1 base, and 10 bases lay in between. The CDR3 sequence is CASMGGGNTGELFF. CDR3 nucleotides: TGTGCCAGCATGGGGGGTGGGAACACCGGGGAGCTGTTTTTT.

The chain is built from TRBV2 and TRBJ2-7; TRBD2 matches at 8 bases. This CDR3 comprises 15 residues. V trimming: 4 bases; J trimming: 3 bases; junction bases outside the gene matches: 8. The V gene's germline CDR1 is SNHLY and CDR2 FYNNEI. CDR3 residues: CASSGGLAGFYEQYF. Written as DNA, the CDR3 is TGTGCCAGCAGTGGGGGCCTAGCGGGTTTCTACGAGCAGTACTTC.

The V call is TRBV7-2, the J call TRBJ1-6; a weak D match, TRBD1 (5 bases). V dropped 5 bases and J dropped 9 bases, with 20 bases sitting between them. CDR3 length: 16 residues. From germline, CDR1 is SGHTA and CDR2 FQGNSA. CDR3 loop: CASSARRGRMGSPLHF. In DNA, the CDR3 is TGTGCCAGCAGCGCAAGAAGGGGCCGGATGGGTTCACCCCTCCACTTT.

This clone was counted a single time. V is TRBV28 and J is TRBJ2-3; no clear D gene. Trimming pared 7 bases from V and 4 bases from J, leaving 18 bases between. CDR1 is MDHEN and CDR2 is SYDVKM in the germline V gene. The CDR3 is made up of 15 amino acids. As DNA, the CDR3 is TGTGCCAGCATCTCCCTCTTGTCGGGCCCAGATACGCAGTATTTT. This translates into CASISLLSGPDTQYF.

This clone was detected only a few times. The CDR3 nucleotides are TGCGCCAGCAGCTTGGGTCCCGACAGGGGATTTGGACAGCCCCAGCATTTT. This encodes CASSLGPDRGFGQPQHF. The rearrangement joins TRBV5-1 to TRBJ1-5; 8 bases are shared with TRBD1. This CDR3 region has 17 residues. Looked up from germline, CDR1 is SGHRS and CDR2 is YFSETQ. V was clipped by 0 bases and J by 7 bases; unmatched bases: 12.

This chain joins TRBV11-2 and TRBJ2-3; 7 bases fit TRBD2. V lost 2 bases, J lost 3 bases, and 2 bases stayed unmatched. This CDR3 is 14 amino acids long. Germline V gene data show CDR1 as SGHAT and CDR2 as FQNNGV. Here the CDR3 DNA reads TGTGCCAGCAGCTTACAACTAGCGACAGATACGCAGTATTTT. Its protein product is CASSLQLATDTQYF.

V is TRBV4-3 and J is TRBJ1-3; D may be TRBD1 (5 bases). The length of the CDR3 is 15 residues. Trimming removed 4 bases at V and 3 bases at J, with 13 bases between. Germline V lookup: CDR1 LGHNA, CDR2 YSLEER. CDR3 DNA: TGCGCCAGCAGCCGTGGGGCAGGAGATGGAAACACCATATATTTT. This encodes CASSRGAGDGNTIYF.

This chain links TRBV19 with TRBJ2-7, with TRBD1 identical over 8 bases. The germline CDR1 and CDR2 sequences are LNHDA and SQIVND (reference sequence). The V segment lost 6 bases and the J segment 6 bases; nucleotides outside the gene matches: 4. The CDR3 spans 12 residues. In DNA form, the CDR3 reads TGTGCCAGTAGCAGGACAGGGATCGAGCAGTACTTC. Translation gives CASSRTGIEQYF.

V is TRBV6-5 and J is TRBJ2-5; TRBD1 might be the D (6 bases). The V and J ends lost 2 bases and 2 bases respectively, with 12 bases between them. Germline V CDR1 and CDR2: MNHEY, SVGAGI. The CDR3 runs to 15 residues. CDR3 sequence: CASSYSPGVQETQYF. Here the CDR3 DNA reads TGTGCCAGCAGTTACAGCCCAGGGGTACAAGAGACCCAGTACTTC.

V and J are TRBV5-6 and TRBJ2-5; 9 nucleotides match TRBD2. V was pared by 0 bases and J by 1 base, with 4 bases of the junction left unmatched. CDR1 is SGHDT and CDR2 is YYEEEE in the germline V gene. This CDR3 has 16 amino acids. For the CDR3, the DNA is TGTGCCAGCAGCTTGGTGAGCGGGGGGTCCCAAGAGACCCAGTACTTC. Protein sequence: CASSLVSGGSQETQYF.

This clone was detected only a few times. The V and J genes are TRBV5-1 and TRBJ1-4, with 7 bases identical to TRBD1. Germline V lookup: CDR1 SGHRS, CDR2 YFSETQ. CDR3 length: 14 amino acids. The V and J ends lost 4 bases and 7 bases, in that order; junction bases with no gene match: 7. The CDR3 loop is CASSPGTAGEKLFF. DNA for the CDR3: TGCGCCAGCAGCCCCGGGACAGCGGGTGAAAAACTGTTTTTT.

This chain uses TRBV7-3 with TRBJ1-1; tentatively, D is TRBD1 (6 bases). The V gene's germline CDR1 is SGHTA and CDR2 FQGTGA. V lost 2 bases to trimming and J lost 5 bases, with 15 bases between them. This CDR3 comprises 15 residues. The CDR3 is CASSLRGGASTEAFF. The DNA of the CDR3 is TGTGCCAGCAGCTTACGAGGGGGGGCGAGTACTGAAGCTTTCTTT.

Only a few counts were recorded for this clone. CDR3 sequence reads: CASSLLAGTDTQYF. The CDR3 bases are TGTGCCAGCAGCTTACTAGCGGGCACAGATACGCAGTATTTT. The chain employs TRBV7-2 and TRBJ2-3, with TRBD2 identical over 7 bases. Trimming at V came to 2 bases and at J to 1 base, leaving 0 bases not matched to a gene. This CDR3 is built from 14 residues. Germline CDR1 is SGHTA and CDR2 is FQGNSA.

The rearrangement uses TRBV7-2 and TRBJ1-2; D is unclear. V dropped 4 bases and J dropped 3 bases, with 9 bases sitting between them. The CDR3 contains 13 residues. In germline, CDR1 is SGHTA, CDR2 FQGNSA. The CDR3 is CASSSAGDYGYTF. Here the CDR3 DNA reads TGTGCCAGCAGCTCCGCCGGGGACTATGGCTACACCTTC.

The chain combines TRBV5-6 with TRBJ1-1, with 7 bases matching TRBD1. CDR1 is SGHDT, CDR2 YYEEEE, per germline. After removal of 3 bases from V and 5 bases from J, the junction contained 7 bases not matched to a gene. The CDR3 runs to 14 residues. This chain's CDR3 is CASSSTGSETEAFF. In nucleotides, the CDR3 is TGTGCCAGCAGCTCGACAGGGAGTGAAACTGAAGCTTTCTTT.

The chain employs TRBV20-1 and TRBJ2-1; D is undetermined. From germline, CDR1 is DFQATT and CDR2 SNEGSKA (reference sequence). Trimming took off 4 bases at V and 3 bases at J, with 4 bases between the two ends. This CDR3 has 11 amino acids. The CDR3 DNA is TGCAGTGCTAACGACTACAATGAGCAGTTCTTC. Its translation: CSANDYNEQFF.

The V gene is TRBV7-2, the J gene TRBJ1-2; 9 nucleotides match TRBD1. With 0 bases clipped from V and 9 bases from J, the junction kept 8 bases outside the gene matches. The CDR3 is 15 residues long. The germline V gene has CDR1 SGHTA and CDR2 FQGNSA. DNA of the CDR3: TGTGCCAGCAGCTTAGCGCTAAGGACAGGGGATCGCTACACCTTC. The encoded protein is CASSLALRTGDRYTF. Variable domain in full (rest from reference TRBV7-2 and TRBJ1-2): GAGVSQSPSNKVTEKGKDVELRCDPISGHTALYWYRQSLGQGLEFLIYFQGNSAPDKSGLPSDRFSAERTGGSVSTLTIQRTQQEDSAVYLCASSLALRTGDRYTFGSGTRLTVV.